This T cell receptor (beta chain) was sequenced in a study of cytotoxic CD8 clonotypes in ibrutinib-treated CLL. Study-wide findings and caveats: Higher circulating CD8+ T-cell counts strongly accompanied higher baseline clonality, above age-matched healthy donors.

The assay was immunoSEQ multiplex PCR, and TCRdb's table has in-frame clones only and misses some. The top ten clones hold roughly 4.7% of a sample with over 120,000 clones, about 76% of them seen once. Turning to this clone: As yet, its antigen is unknown.

The sequence was collected from a human donor with chronic lymphocytic leukemia. The sequenced sample was PBMCs, obtained after 24 months of ibrutinib treatment.

The CDR3 DNA reads TGTGCCAGCAGCTTAGCGCGTCAATCCGAGCAGTACTTC. It translates to CASSLARQSEQYF. V is TRBV7-2 and J is TRBJ2-7, with D uncertain. Germline CDR1 is SGHTA and CDR2 is FQGNSA. Trimming pared 0 bases from V and 6 bases from J, leaving 9 bases between. The CDR3 is 13 amino acids.